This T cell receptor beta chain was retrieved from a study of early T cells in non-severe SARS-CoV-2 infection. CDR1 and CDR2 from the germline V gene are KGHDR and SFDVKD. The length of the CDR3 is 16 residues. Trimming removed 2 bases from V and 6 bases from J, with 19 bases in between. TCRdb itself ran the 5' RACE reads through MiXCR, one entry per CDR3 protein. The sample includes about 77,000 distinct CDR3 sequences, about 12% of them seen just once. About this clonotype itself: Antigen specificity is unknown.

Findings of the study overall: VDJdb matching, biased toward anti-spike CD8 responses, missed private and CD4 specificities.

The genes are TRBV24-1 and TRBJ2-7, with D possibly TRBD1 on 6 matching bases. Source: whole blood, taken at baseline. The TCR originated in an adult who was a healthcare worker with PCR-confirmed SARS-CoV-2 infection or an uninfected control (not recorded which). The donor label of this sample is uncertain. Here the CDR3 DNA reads TGTGCCACCAGTGATTGTGGGGGAAAAGGGGGAATCGAGCAGTACTTC. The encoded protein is CATSDCGGKGGIEQYF.